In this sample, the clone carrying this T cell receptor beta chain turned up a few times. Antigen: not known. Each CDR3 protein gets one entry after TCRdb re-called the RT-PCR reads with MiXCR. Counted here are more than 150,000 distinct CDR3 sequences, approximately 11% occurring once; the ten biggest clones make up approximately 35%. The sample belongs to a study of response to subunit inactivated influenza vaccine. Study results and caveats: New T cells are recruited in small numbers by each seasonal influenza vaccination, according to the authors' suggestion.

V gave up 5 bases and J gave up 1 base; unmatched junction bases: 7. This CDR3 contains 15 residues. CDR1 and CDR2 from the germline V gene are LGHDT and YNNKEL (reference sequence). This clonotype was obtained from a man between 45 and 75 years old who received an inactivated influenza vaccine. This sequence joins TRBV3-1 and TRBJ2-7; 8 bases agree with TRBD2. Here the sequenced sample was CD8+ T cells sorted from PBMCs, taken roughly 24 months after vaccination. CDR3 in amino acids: CASSLGTRPSYEQYF. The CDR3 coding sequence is TGTGCCAGCAGCTTAGGGACTAGGCCTTCCTACGAGCAGTACTTC.